The T cell receptor beta chain described here comes from a study of blood T cell repertoires in COVID-19 (dated by TCRdb to 2020 to 2022). With respect to the entire study: Samples from collaborators originated in the United States, Italy and Spain and spanned both the acute and convalescent phases of COVID-19. The prospective study material was composed of cDNA or gDNA derived from T cells, B-cell-depleted T cells, or PBMCs. The dataset comprised deeply sampled blood TCRbeta repertoires from subjects exposed to, actively infected with, or recovered from COVID-19. A freely available public database, intended as a resource for researchers studying the immune response to SARS-CoV-2, is where the repertoires were released. The samples were drawn from the first 160 participants of the ongoing ImmuneRACE study and from under 1,500 subjects provided by 6 global collaborators. The sample metadata nearly always contained a de-identified subject ID, COVID-19 status, age in years and sex. Where available, HLA class I and class II types were obtained from metadata supplied by the sample provider rather than from assay-based typing.

The collaborating institutions used their own protocols to collect whole blood in K2EDTA tubes. For TCRbeta analysis, collaborators shipped samples as frozen whole blood, isolated PBMCs, or DNA extracted from either of those sample types. Of note for this clone: The antigen it recognizes is unknown. No clone much larger than this one lies a single base away; base qualities are absent.

The germline V gene (reference sequence) supplies CDR1 MNHEY and CDR2 SMNVEV. The cysteine opens and the phenylalanine closes a CDR3 of 16 amino acids. Just CDR3 DNA is preserved here, 48 bases in frame from base 1. The germline V and J ends show losses of 5 bases and 0 bases respectively, and no gene match explains 6 bases of the junction. The immunoSEQ Assay, a bias-controlled multiplex PCR, was used to amplify TCRbeta CDR3 regions from genomic DNA. In the authors' own workflow: The number of nucleated cells in each sample was estimated from the amplification of reference gene primers within the assay. To quantify the absolute abundance of each unique TCRbeta CDR3 rearrangement, sequence reads were collapsed and filtered. For each sample, productive Simpson clonality was calculated as the square root of Simpson's diversity index over productive rearrangements. TCRdb's version of the immuneACCESS table is confined to in-frame rearrangements and falls short of the full clone set. An unresolved V gene accounts for under half of the shortfall where checked; the remainder is of unknown origin. The D gene and trimming were derived from the DNA, and the V and J assignments and clone size from that table. The sample table shows roughly 79,000 clones, and approximately 86% are seen once. The ten largest make up more than 5.5% of the sample.

The research as a whole found: Clinical and demographic metadata were provided uncurated, with the amount varying by source and participant.

The sequence came from a woman in her forties or fifties with acute or convalescent COVID-19. Recombination joined TRBV27 with TRBJ1-4, and TRBD1 matches 7 of the central bases. Sequencing was performed on peripheral blood. The DNA is as follows: TGTGCCAGCAGTCCCGACAGGGTAGCAACTAATGAAAAACTGTTTTTT. Protein translation: CASSPDRVATNEKLFF.